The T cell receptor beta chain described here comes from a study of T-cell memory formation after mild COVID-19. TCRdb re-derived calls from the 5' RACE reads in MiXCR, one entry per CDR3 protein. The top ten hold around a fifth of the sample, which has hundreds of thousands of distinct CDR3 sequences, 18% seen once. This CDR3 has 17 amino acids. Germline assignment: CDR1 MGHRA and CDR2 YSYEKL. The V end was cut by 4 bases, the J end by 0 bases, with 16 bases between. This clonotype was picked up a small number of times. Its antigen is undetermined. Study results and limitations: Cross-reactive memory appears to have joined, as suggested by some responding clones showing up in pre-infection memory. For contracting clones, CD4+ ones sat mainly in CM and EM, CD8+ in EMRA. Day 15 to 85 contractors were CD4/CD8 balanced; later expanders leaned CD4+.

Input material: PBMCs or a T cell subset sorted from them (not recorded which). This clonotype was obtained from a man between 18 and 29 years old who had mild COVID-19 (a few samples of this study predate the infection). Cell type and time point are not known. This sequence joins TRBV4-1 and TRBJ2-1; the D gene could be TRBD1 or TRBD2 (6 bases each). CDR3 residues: CASSRGRGGSSYNEQFF. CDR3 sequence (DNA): TGCGCCAGCAGCCGGGGGAGAGGGGGGAGCTCCTACAATGAGCAGTTCTTC.